This paragraph covers one T cell receptor beta chain sequence. Its cognate antigen is unknown. The sample originates from a study of cytomegalovirus exposure and HLA in healthy donors. General study results and limits: Later work associated 16,951 TCR beta sequences with HLA alleles at 0.05 false discovery rate. Most of the CMV-associated TCR beta chains (in a later analysis) appeared to be HLA-restricted.

Both 60 Vbeta primers and 13 Jbeta primers went into the PCR. Sequenced by immunoSEQ multiplex PCR; TCRdb stores in-frame clones only, minus some. This table has about 130,000 clones, 80% appearing once. From germline, CDR1 is SGHTA and CDR2 FQGTGA. This CDR3 is 16 amino acids long. Germline trimming cut 3 bases from V and 7 bases from J; bases unmatched to any gene: 11. Sequencing was performed on PBMCs. The chain is built from TRBV7-3 and TRBJ1-2; 10 bases are a match to TRBD1. The TCR sequence derives from a man aged 35 to 55 in good health and CMV-seronegative. In nucleotides, the CDR3 is TGTGCCAGCAGCTTCGAACCGGGACAGGGGATTCTTGGCTACACCTTC. Translation gives CASSFEPGQGILGYTF.